The entry that follows covers one T cell receptor beta chain sequence. In the original analysis: Cell counts per sample came from amplifying reference gene primers. Using immunoSEQ multiplex PCR, the repertoire was profiled, and TCRdb retains in-frame clones only, with some absent. V, J and clone size are taken as reported in that table, and D and trimming were inferred from the DNA itself. Of more than 300,000 clones in the sample, roughly 87% are singletons; the top ten hold less than 6%. These data originate in a study of blood T cell repertoires in COVID-19. Study in general: Nucleic acid was either cDNA or gDNA, and it came from T cells, B-cell-depleted T cells, or PBMCs.

The V end was cut by 4 bases, the J end by 3 bases, with 6 bases between. The germline CDR1 and CDR2 sequences are LGHDT and YNNKEL (reference sequence). The CDR3 contains 12 residues. Specimen: PBMCs or T cells enriched from blood (not recorded which). The rearrangement links TRBV3-1 (or the pseudogene TRBV3-2) to TRBJ2-5; D not resolved. This TCR derives from a woman between 50 and 59 years old who had recovered from COVID-19. The CDR3 nucleotides are TGTGCCAGCAGCCTTTTAAAAGAGACCCAGTACTTC. It encodes CASSLLKETQYF.